This T cell receptor beta chain was sequenced for a study of cytomegalovirus exposure and HLA in healthy donors. The overall study: About 80 million unique TCR sequences came from HLA-typed donors in an early release.

13 Jbeta primers and 60 Vbeta primers were used for the PCR. Produced via immunoSEQ multiplex PCR; TCRdb's table is partial and in-frame only. The sample includes around 220,000 clones, around 80% of them seen just once. V gave up 4 bases and J gave up 3 bases; unmatched junction bases: 10. Germline V gene lookup returns CDR1 SGHRS and CDR2 YFSETQ. The CDR3 loop spans 16 amino acids. Findings and caveats of the study: TCR beta sequences numbering around 15,000 were associated with HLA alleles at 0.05 false discovery rate in a later analysis. Rarity marked most TCR sequences, yet some public TCRs occurred in many donors.

This clone was counted once. Its antigen is currently unknown. This clonotype was sampled from a girl aged 2 to 10 in good health and CMV-seronegative. The rearrangement links TRBV5-1 to TRBJ2-7; TRBD1 matches at 10 bases. Sequencing was performed on PBMCs. Written as DNA, the CDR3 is TGCGCCAGCAGCGCAGCCGGGACAGGGGACATCTACGAGCAGTACTTC. Protein product: CASSAAGTGDIYEQYF.